These 7 T cell receptor beta chains were all obtained from the same sample, sequenced in a study of blood T cell repertoires in COVID-19. The repertoire was sequenced with immunoSEQ multiplex PCR; TCRdb's copy has only in-frame clones and lacks some. This table has about 210,000 clones, 88% appearing once. Material for sequencing was peripheral blood. These receptors were collected from a man aged 40-50 years with acute or convalescent COVID-19.

The V and J genes are TRBV5-1 and TRBJ1-5; 9 nucleotides agree with TRBD1. The V gene's germline CDR1 is SGHRS and CDR2 YFSETQ. The CDR3 runs to 15 residues. The junction had 11 bases not matched to a gene; V was cut back by 7 bases and J by 6 bases. The CDR3 reads CASASTGGVGQPQHF. The CDR3 DNA is TGCGCCAGCGCGTCAACAGGGGGCGTGGGTCAGCCCCAGCATTTT.

The rearrangement uses TRBV5-1 and TRBJ1-1; D not resolved. Trimming shortened V by 1 base and J by 1 base, and 5 bases separated the two germline ends. From germline, CDR1 is SGHRS and CDR2 YFSETQ. This CDR3 is 13 amino acids long. The CDR3 region has the DNA TGCGCCAGCAGCTTGTTTCAGAACACTGAAGCTTTCTTT. As protein: CASSLFQNTEAFF. Looking up the rest from reference TRBV5-1 and TRBJ1-1 gives the full variable domain: KAGVTQTPRYLIKTRGQQVTLSCSPISGHRSVSWYQQTPGQGLQFLFEYFSETQRNKGNFPGRFSGRQFSNSRSEMNVSTLELGDSALYLCASSLFQNTEAFFGQGTRLTVV.

This chain joins TRBV5-8 and TRBJ1-5, with 11 bases lining up with TRBD1. The CDR3 spans 16 residues. Germline CDR1 and CDR2: SGHTS and YDEGEE. Trimming at V came to 2 bases and at J to 5 bases, leaving 6 bases not matched to a gene. The CDR3 protein is CASSLGDRGGYQPQHF. CDR3 nucleotides: TGTGCCAGCAGCTTAGGGGACAGGGGGGGATATCAGCCCCAGCATTTT.

This chain joins TRBV27 and TRBJ2-7; D gene unclear. V lost 5 bases and J lost 2, with 13 bases in between. This CDR3 comprises 14 residues. The germline gives CDR1 MNHEY, CDR2 SMNVEV (reference sequence). CDR3: CASSARLAPYEQYF. In DNA form, the CDR3 reads TGTGCCAGCAGTGCCCGACTTGCCCCCTACGAGCAGTACTTC.

The chain has TRBV7-6 and TRBJ2-5; 14 bases match TRBD2. CDR1 is SGHVS, CDR2 FNYEAQ, per germline. Germline trimming cut 5 bases from V and 1 base from J; bases unmatched to any gene: 3. This CDR3 has 16 amino acids. The CDR3 sequence is CASSGLAGGLQETQYF. CDR3 sequence (DNA): TGTGCCAGCAGCGGACTAGCGGGAGGCCTCCAAGAGACCCAGTACTTC. Variable domain in full (rest from reference TRBV7-6 and TRBJ2-5): GAGVSQSPRYKVTKRGQDVALRCDPISGHVSLYWYRQALGQGPEFLTYFNYEAQQDKSGLPNDRFSAERPEGSISTLTIQRTEQRDSAMYRCASSGLAGGLQETQYFGPGTRLLVL.

The V call is TRBV6-2 or TRBV6-3, the J call TRBJ2-1, with TRBD2 matching 11 bases. The length of the CDR3 is 15 residues. V gave up 1 base and J gave up 9 bases; unmatched junction bases: 5. Germline values: CDR1 MNHEY, CDR2 SVGEGT. CDR3 amino acids: CASSYLAGGLGEQFF. The CDR3, as DNA: TGTGCCAGCAGTTACTTAGCGGGAGGGCTGGGTGAGCAGTTCTTC.

The chain is built from TRBV20-1 and TRBJ2-2; 15 bases are a match to TRBD2. V lost 3 bases and J lost 3; bases outside the gene matches: 5. This CDR3 is 17 amino acids long. CDR1 and CDR2 from the germline V gene are DFQATT and SNEGSKA (reference sequence). CDR3 protein: CSASGLAGGLDTGELFF. CDR3 bases: TGCAGTGCTAGTGGACTAGCGGGAGGGCTGGACACCGGGGAGCTGTTTTTT.